This T cell receptor beta chain was retrieved from a study of patients and donors after allogeneic stem cell transplantation. This CDR3 region has 15 residues. V lost 0 bases and J lost 4; bases outside the gene matches: 6. Germline V gives CDR1 SGHDT, CDR2 YYEEEE. Via MiXCR, TCRdb re-called the RT-PCR reads, giving one row per CDR3 protein. In the table there are about a million distinct CDR3 sequences, roughly 17% of which are singletons. This clonotype appeared a few times. The V gene is TRBV5-6, the J gene TRBJ1-1; TRBD1 matches 7 bases. Material for sequencing was blood, either unsorted or a sorted T cell fraction (not recorded which). The source is a human donor who was either an allogeneic HSCT recipient or a stem cell or donor lymphocyte infusion donor (not recorded which). It is not recorded whose cells these are; they may come from a transplant donor. The CDR3 region has the DNA TGTGCCAGCAGCTTGGACGACAGGGCGAGCACTGAAGCTTTCTTT. Residues: CASSLDDRASTEAFF.